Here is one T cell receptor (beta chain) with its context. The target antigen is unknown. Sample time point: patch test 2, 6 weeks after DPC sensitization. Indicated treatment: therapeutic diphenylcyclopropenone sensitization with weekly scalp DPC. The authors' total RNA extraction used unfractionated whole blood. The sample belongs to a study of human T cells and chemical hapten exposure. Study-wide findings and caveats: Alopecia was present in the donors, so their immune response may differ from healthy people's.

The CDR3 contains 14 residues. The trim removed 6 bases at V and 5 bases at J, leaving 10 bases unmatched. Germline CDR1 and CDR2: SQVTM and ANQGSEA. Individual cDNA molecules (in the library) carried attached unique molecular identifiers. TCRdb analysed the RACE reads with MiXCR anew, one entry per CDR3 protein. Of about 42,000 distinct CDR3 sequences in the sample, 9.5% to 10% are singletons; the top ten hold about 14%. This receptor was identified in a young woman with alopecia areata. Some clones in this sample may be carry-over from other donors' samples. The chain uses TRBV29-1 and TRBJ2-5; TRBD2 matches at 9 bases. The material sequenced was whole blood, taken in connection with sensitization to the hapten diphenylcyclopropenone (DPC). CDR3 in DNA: TGCAGCGTCCTCTGGGGCGGGGGGGCCGAGACCCAGTACTTC. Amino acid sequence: CSVLWGGGAETQYF.